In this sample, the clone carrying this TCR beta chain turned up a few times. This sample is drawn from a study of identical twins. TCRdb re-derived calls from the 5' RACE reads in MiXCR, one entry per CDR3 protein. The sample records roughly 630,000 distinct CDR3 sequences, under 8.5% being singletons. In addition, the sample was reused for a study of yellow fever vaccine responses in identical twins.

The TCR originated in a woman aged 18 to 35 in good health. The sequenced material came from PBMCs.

The CDR3 DNA reads TGTGCCAGCGGACCGGGAGTTCCGTCCTACGAGCAGTACTTC. It codes for CASGPGVPSYEQYF. The rearrangement joins TRBV9 to TRBJ2-7; weak D call: TRBD2 (6 bases). Looked up from germline, CDR1 is SGDLS and CDR2 is YYNGEE. This CDR3 comprises 14 residues. V dropped 7 bases and J dropped 1 base, with 15 bases sitting between them.